This T cell receptor beta chain was obtained from a study of blood T cell repertoires in COVID-19. Overall study: Acute and convalescent COVID-19 samples came from the United States, Italy and Spain. Nucleic acid was either cDNA or gDNA, and it came from T cells, B-cell-depleted T cells, or PBMCs.

Sequencing was performed with immunoSEQ multiplex PCR; in TCRdb, only in-frame clones are kept and a portion is missing. The data show around 150,000 clones, about 90% seen once. Trimming at V came to 4 bases and at J to 6 bases, leaving 9 bases not matched to a gene. Germline V CDR1 and CDR2: SEHNR, FQNEAQ (reference sequence). CDR3 length: 14 amino acids. This clonotype originated in a man aged 30-40 years with COVID-19, enrolled during active disease. Sequencing was done on a sample of peripheral blood. This chain joins TRBV7-9 and TRBJ2-7; 7 bases match TRBD1. The CDR3 DNA is TGTGCCAGCAGCTCTGACAGGGCTGTAGGCGAGCAGTACTTC. It yields the protein CASSSDRAVGEQYF.